These 27 T cell receptor beta chains came from one sample sequenced in a study of T cells in localized non-small cell lung cancer (dated by TCRdb to 2020 to 2021). The library was built by means of the immunoSEQ multiplex PCR assay. TCRdb mirrors the immuneACCESS table, restricted to in-frame sequences. Some clones are absent from its copies; in checked studies, under half trace to an unresolved V gene, and the reason for the others is unknown. Here the sample has roughly 50,000 clones; 80% to 95% occur a single time. The ten top clones hold around 20% of the sample. The sample in question was peripheral blood, obtained before any cancer treatment. These receptors were obtained from a man aged 40 to 70 with stage I lung adenocarcinoma.

This chain joins TRBV9 and TRBJ2-7, with a weak D call TRBD2 (5 bases). CDR1 is SGDLS, CDR2 YYNGEE, per germline. The CDR3 sequence is 14 residues long. The V end was cut by 0 bases, the J end by 3 bases, with 10 bases between. The CDR3: CASSVEEGVYEQYF. CDR3 bases: TGTGCCAGCAGCGTAGAAGAGGGAGTCTACGAGCAGTACTTC.

This chain connects TRBV27 to TRBJ2-3; D call uncertain. Germline values: CDR1 MNHEY, CDR2 SMNVEV (reference sequence). This CDR3 has 12 amino acids. V lost 3 bases to trimming and J lost 11 bases, with 12 bases between them. Written as DNA, the CDR3 is TGTGCCAGCAGTTTGCCCCCGCAGAAGCAGTATTTT. This gives the protein CASSLPPQKQYF.

V and J are TRBV30 and TRBJ2-5; TRBD2 matches at 9 bases. V lost 0 bases to trimming and J lost 4 bases; unmatched junction nucleotides: 3. CDR1 and CDR2 (germline): GTSNPN, SVGIG (reference sequence). This CDR3 spans 14 amino acids. The CDR3 loop is CAWSVLAGPETQYF. The CDR3 DNA follows: TGTGCCTGGAGTGTACTAGCGGGTCCAGAGACCCAGTACTTC.

The V and J genes are TRBV2 and TRBJ2-3, with D maybe TRBD2 (6 bases). This CDR3 region has 15 residues. Germline CDR1 SNHLY, CDR2 FYNNEI. The V end was cut by 5 bases, the J end by 3 bases, with 15 bases between. CDR3 nucleotides: TGTGCCAGCAGTCGGACGGGACTTTCGACAGATACGCAGTATTTT. As protein: CASSRTGLSTDTQYF. Full variable domain (outside the CDR3, taken from reference TRBV2 and TRBJ2-3): EPEVTQTPSHQVTQMGQEVILRCVPISNHLYFYWYRQILGQKVEFLVSFYNNEISEKSEIFDDQFSVERPDGSNFTLKIRSTKLEDSAMYFCASSRTGLSTDTQYFGPGTRLTVL.

Regarding this clone: This sample also contains other DNA sequences that code for the same CDR3. The chain joins TRBV19 to TRBJ1-1; D remains ambiguous. Germline V lookup: CDR1 LNHDA, CDR2 SQIVND (reference sequence). V was cut by 6 bases and J by 1 base, with 12 bases left in between. The CDR3 contains 14 residues. CDR3 residues: CASSLGRGNTEAFF. CDR3 in DNA: TGTGCCAGTAGCCTCGGGCGCGGGAACACTGAAGCTTTCTTT. Using reference TRBV19 and TRBJ1-1 for the parts outside the CDR3, the full variable domain is DGGITQSPKYLFRKEGQNVTLSCEQNLNHDAMYWYRQDPGQGLRLIYYSQIVNDFQKGDIAEGYSVSREKKESFPLTVTSAQKNPTAFYLCASSLGRGNTEAFFGQGTRLTVV.

The chain carries TRBV7-9 and TRBJ2-7; TRBD2 matches 7 bases. CDR1 and CDR2 from the germline V gene are SEHNR and FQNEAQ (reference sequence). Trimming took 5 bases from V and 0 from J; bases not matched to a gene: 7. This CDR3 is 15 amino acids long. CDR3 in DNA: TGTGCCAGCAGCCGCACCCTAGCGGACTCCTACGAGCAGTACTTC. Protein: CASSRTLADSYEQYF.

This chain connects TRBV7-2 to TRBJ2-7; 12 bases match TRBD2. The germline V gene encodes CDR1 SGHTA and CDR2 FQGNSA. This CDR3 is 16 amino acids long. The ends lost 5 bases at V and 3 bases at J; junction bases unmatched: 8. The CDR3: CASSASLAGGYYEQYF. CDR3 DNA: TGTGCCAGCAGCGCCTCACTAGCGGGAGGATACTACGAGCAGTACTTC. Filled out from reference TRBV7-2 and TRBJ2-7, the complete variable domain reads GAGVSQSPSNKVTEKGKDVELRCDPISGHTALYWYRQSLGQGLEFLIYFQGNSAPDKSGLPSDRFSAERTGGSVSTLTIQRTQQEDSAVYLCASSASLAGGYYEQYFGPGTRLTVT.

The genes are TRBV27 and TRBJ1-1; D is perhaps TRBD1 (6 bases). This CDR3 has 14 residues. CDR1 is MNHEY, CDR2 SMNVEV, per germline (reference sequence). V lost 6 bases to trimming and J lost 3 bases, with 14 bases between them. In DNA form, the CDR3 reads TGTGCCAGCAGCCTCCAACAGGGAGACACTGAAGCTTTCTTT. This translates into CASSLQQGDTEAFF.

The chain is built from TRBV27 and TRBJ1-2, with a weak D call TRBD1 (5 bases). Germline CDR1 reads MNHEY; CDR2 reads SMNVEV (reference sequence). Trimming pared 5 bases from V and 8 bases from J, leaving 15 bases between. CDR3 length equals 13 residues. The CDR3 DNA is TGTGCCAGCAGTCCACTCGGGGCCAACGGCTACACCTTC. Amino acid sequence: CASSPLGANGYTF.

The rearrangement joins TRBV4-1 to TRBJ1-1; maybe TRBD1 (5 bases). Germline V gene data show CDR1 as MGHRA and CDR2 as YSYEKL. There are 14 residues in the CDR3. Trimming took 1 base from V and 7 from J, leaving 13 bases between them. CDR3 loop: CASSQAAGTVEAFF. CDR3 sequence (DNA): TGCGCCAGCAGCCAAGCCGCGGGGACGGTTGAAGCTTTCTTT.

With regard to this clone: A read error may account for a junction end that differs from germline. The chain couples TRBV7-2 to TRBJ1-2; no clear D. CDR3 length: 12 residues. CDR1 and CDR2 (germline): SGHTA, FQGNSA. The CDR3 bases are TGTGCCAGCAGCTTAGATCGGGCGCGGGCCATCTTC. It is translated as CASSLDRARAIF.

This chain uses TRBV2 with TRBJ2-7, with D possibly TRBD2 on 6 matching bases. Per germline, CDR1 SNHLY and CDR2 FYNNEI. V lost 7 bases and J lost 0, with 13 bases in between. The CDR3 contains 14 residues. CDR3 amino acids: CASKGPGSSYEQYF. Here the CDR3 DNA reads TGTGCCAGCAAGGGACCCGGGAGCTCCTACGAGCAGTACTTC.

The chain is built from TRBV5-6 and TRBJ1-2; a weak D match, TRBD1 (5 bases). Trimming shortened V by 4 bases and J by 6 bases, and 16 bases separated the two germline ends. This CDR3 comprises 14 residues. The germline gives CDR1 SGHDT, CDR2 YYEEEE. The chain's CDR3 is CASSLGGGTHGYTF. DNA of the CDR3: TGTGCCAGCAGCCTGGGGGGAGGAACCCATGGCTACACCTTC.

This clone appeared a single time. The chain employs TRBV19 and TRBJ1-1, with D maybe TRBD1 (6 bases). The ends were cut back, 2 bases at V and 4 bases at J, with 14 bases in the middle. The CDR3 covers 15 residues. CDR1 is LNHDA and CDR2 is SQIVND in the germline V gene (reference sequence). CDR3: CASSIPGARGTEAFF. CDR3 nucleotide sequence: TGTGCCAGTAGTATACCAGGGGCCCGGGGCACTGAAGCTTTCTTT. Full variable domain (missing parts from reference TRBV19 and TRBJ1-1): DGGITQSPKYLFRKEGQNVTLSCEQNLNHDAMYWYRQDPGQGLRLIYYSQIVNDFQKGDIAEGYSVSREKKESFPLTVTSAQKNPTAFYLCASSIPGARGTEAFFGQGTRLTVV.

This chain connects TRBV18 to TRBJ2-4, with D perhaps TRBD1 (5 bases). The CDR3 loop spans 15 amino acids. Germline V gene data show CDR1 as KGHSH and CDR2 as LQKENI. V lost 2 bases and J lost 7, with 15 bases in between. In DNA form, the CDR3 reads TGTGCCAGCTCACCAAATAATGGTCAGGGCAACATTCAGTACTTC. Its translation is CASSPNNGQGNIQYF.

The V and J genes are TRBV10-3 and TRBJ1-2; TRBD1 might be the D (5 bases). The CDR3 is 14 amino acids. The germline V gene has CDR1 ENHRY and CDR2 SYGVKD. Trimming left V 0 bases short and J 5 bases short, with 10 bases between. The CDR3 reads CAISESGEGYGYTF. The CDR3 region has the DNA TGTGCCATCAGTGAGTCGGGGGAAGGGTATGGCTACACCTTC.

This clone was seen once. This chain uses TRBV15 with TRBJ2-7, with 10 bases fitting TRBD2. The CDR3 runs 16 residues. Germline trimming cut 0 bases from V and 6 bases from J; bases unmatched to any gene: 8. CDR1 LNHNV and CDR2 YYDKDF come from the germline V gene (reference sequence). CDR3 in DNA: TGTGCCACCAGCAGAGATTTCTCACTAGCGGGAAGCGAGCAGTACTTC. Translation: CATSRDFSLAGSEQYF.

V is TRBV28 and J is TRBJ2-7; D unresolved. V lost 5 bases to trimming and J lost 6 bases, with 17 bases between them. In germline, CDR1 is MDHEN, CDR2 SYDVKM. The CDR3 is made up of 14 amino acids. The CDR3 reads CASSPRTSGSEQYF. Here the CDR3 DNA reads TGTGCCAGCAGTCCCCGTACGAGTGGTTCCGAGCAGTACTTC.

The chain links TRBV6-5 to TRBJ2-7; TRBD1 matches 9 bases. The J segment lost 0 bases and the V segment lost 5 bases, leaving 2 bases of the junction unmatched. CDR1 and CDR2 (germline): MNHEY, SVGAGI. CDR3 length: 14 amino acids. The CDR3 coding sequence is TGTGCCAGCAGTCCGACAGGGGGCTCCTACGAGCAGTACTTC. Protein: CASSPTGGSYEQYF.

The chain joins TRBV29-1 to TRBJ2-2; 11 bases are a match to TRBD1. From germline, CDR1 is SQVTM and CDR2 ANQGSEA. Trimming cost V 7 bases and J 5 bases; bases outside gene matches: 6. This CDR3 is built from 14 residues. CDR3 coding DNA: TGCAGCGCAAGGACAGGGGGCTTGACCGGGGAGCTGTTTTTT. It specifies CSARTGGLTGELFF.

The genes are TRBV10-2 and TRBJ1-4; no definite D call. The CDR3 is 15 residues long. Looked up from germline, CDR1 is WSHSY and CDR2 is SAAADI. Trimming took off 5 bases at V and 0 bases at J, with 10 bases between the two ends. CDR3 nucleotide sequence: TGCGCCAGCAGTAGGCAGCCAGCAACTAATGAAAAACTGTTTTTT. Translation: CASSRQPATNEKLFF.

This chain uses TRBV18 with TRBJ2-1; no clear D. Germline assignment: CDR1 KGHSH and CDR2 LQKENI. V lost 4 bases and J 0 bases, leaving 13 bases between the germline ends. The CDR3 has 16 residues. For the CDR3, the DNA is TGTGCCAGCTCACTTTTCACATCCAGCTCCTACAATGAGCAGTTCTTC. Residues: CASSLFTSSSYNEQFF.

The gene calls are TRBV21-1 and TRBJ2-4; the listed D gene, TRBD1, was not tested against the DNA. TRBV21-1 is an annotated pseudogene. CDR3 length: 17 residues. The CDR3 nucleotides read TGTGCCAGCACCGACAGTTCAGGGGGCTGGGCCAAAAACATTCAGTACTTC. Protein product: CASTDSSGGWAKNIQYF.

The V call is TRBV5-1, the J call TRBJ2-5, with TRBD1 as a possible D gene (6 bases). Germline V lookup: CDR1 SGHRS, CDR2 YFSETQ. This CDR3 has 15 amino acids. With 0 bases removed from V and 0 bases from J, the gap between germline ends came to 9 bases. CDR3 protein: CASSLAGVHQETQYF. The CDR3 DNA is TGCGCCAGCAGCTTGGCAGGGGTACACCAAGAGACCCAGTACTTC.

The chain uses TRBV7-3 and TRBJ2-7; 10 bases line up with TRBD1. The V gene's germline CDR1 is SGHTA and CDR2 FQGTGA. This CDR3 has 14 residues. The J segment lost 1 base and the V segment lost 8 bases, leaving 5 bases of the junction unmatched. The DNA of the CDR3 is TGTGCCAGCCTTCGGGACAGGGGATCCTACGAGCAGTACTTC. This translates into CASLRDRGSYEQYF.

J is TRBJ2-5 and V is TRBV7-6; D gene ambiguous. Trimming shortened V by 1 base and J by 1 base, and 4 bases separated the two germline ends. The CDR3 runs 13 residues. CDR1 is SGHVS and CDR2 is FNYEAQ in the germline V gene. The CDR3 reads CASSLVTQETQYF. The CDR3 DNA reads TGTGCCAGCAGCTTAGTGACCCAAGAGACCCAGTACTTC.

This chain connects TRBV28 to TRBJ2-7; the match to TRBD1 covers 7 bases. The CDR3 is 14 amino acids. The V gene's germline CDR1 is MDHEN and CDR2 SYDVKM. Germline trimming cut 6 bases from V and 1 base from J; bases unmatched to any gene: 6. CDR3 in DNA: TGTGCCAGCAGCCCCATGGGACAGTCCTACGAGCAGTACTTC. Translated, it gives CASSPMGQSYEQYF. The full variable domain, completed using reference TRBV28 and TRBJ2-7, is DVKVTQSSRYLVKRTGEKVFLECVQDMDHENMFWYRQDPGLGLRLIYFSYDVKMKEKGDIPEGYSVSREKKERFSLILESASTNQTSMYLCASSPMGQSYEQYFGPGTRLTVT.